A selection of T cell receptor beta chains follows, all from one sample in a study of T cell responses to AZD1222 COVID-19 vaccine. The method was immunoSEQ multiplex PCR; TCRdb's version includes in-frame clones alone and lacks a portion of them. This table holds about 100,000 clones, around nine tenths found once. This sample comprised peripheral blood, obtained 28 days after the second AZD1222 dose. These receptors originate from an adult who received the AZD1222 COVID-19 vaccine. Both conserved end residues are part of each CDR3. Fields, in order: D gene, clone size, J gene, V gene, CDR3 protein, CDR3 DNA. The D gene is left open where the match is weak. The listing skips clone size in some rows; elsewhere it reads once, few, many or a size class.

>-|-|TRBJ2-5|TRBV2
CASSAGGETQYF
TGTGCCAGCAGTGCCGGAGGGGAGACCCAGTACTTC
>-|-|TRBJ1-5|TRBV19
CASSISSSQPQHF
TGTGCCAGTAGTATCTCAAGTTCTCAGCCCCAGCATTTT
>TRBD1|-|TRBJ2-7|TRBV3-1/TRBV3-2
CASSQKTGGHEQYF
TGTGCCAGCAGCCAGAAGACAGGGGGCCACGAGCAGTACTTC
>-|-|TRBJ2-6|TRBV2
CASKGESGANVLTF
TGTGCCAGCAAGGGGGAATCTGGGGCCAACGTCCTGACTTTC
>-|-|TRBJ2-5|TRBV7-2
CASSAASPPGTQYF
TGTGCCAGCAGCGCGGCGTCACCCCCGGGGACCCAGTACTTC
>-|-|TRBJ1-3|TRBV6-1
CASVSPSGNTIYF
TGTGCCAGCGTTAGTCCATCTGGAAACACCATATATTTT
>-|-|TRBJ1-1|TRBV7-9
CASSLVGGQMNTEAFF
TGTGCCAGCAGCTTAGTAGGCGGGCAAATGAACACTGAAGCTTTCTTT
>-|-|TRBJ2-7|TRBV6-2/TRBV6-3
CASSLGPDTYEQYF
TGTGCCAGCAGCCTGGGACCGGACACCTACGAGCAGTACTTC
>-|-|TRBJ2-1|TRBV3-1/TRBV3-2
CASSQVAGGTYNEQFF
TGTGCCAGCAGCCAAGTCGCGGGCGGAACCTACAATGAGCAGTTCTTC
>TRBD1|-|TRBJ2-7|TRBV7-9
CASSSTGTGNSYEQYF
TGTGCCAGCAGCTCCACTGGGACAGGCAACTCCTACGAGCAGTACTTC
>-|-|TRBJ2-3|TRBV5-4
CASSFRGRSTQYF
TGTGCCAGCAGTTTCCGGGGGCGAAGTACGCAGTATTTT
>TRBD1|-|TRBJ1-2|TRBV14
CASSSGTGGISYGYTF
TGTGCCAGCAGCTCCGGGACAGGGGGCATCAGCTATGGCTACACCTTC
>TRBD1|-|TRBJ1-2|TRBV9
CASSVVQGDQANYGYTF
TGTGCCAGCAGCGTAGTGCAGGGGGATCAAGCAAACTATGGCTACACCTTC
>-|-|TRBJ2-5|TRBV30
CAWRAGNQETQYF
TGTGCCTGGAGGGCAGGCAACCAAGAGACCCAGTACTTC
>-|-|TRBJ2-7|TRBV12-3/TRBV12-4
CASSPGVNEQYF
TGTGCCAGCAGCCCAGGGGTGAACGAGCAGTACTTC
>-|-|TRBJ2-7|TRBV6-1
CASSVLKFGQLQDPYEQYF
TGTGCCAGCAGTGTACTGAAATTCGGACAGCTACAGGACCCCTACGAGCAGTACTTC
>TRBD2|once|TRBJ2-5|TRBV19
CASSSGLAGTETQYF
TGTGCCAGTAGCTCGGGACTAGCGGGGACGGAGACCCAGTACTTC
>TRBD2|-|TRBJ2-3|TRBV27
CASRLSGGAGDTQYF
TGTGCCAGCAGACTTAGCGGGGGGGCCGGAGATACGCAGTATTTT
>TRBD1|few|TRBJ1-2|TRBV6-4
CASKGAGGYTF
TGTGCCTCGAAGGGGGCAGGGGGCTACACCTTC
>-|-|TRBJ2-2|TRBV5-1
CASSHGVGPLTGELFF
TGCGCCAGCAGCCACGGGGTTGGGCCGTTAACCGGGGAGCTGTTTTTT
>-|-|TRBJ1-2|TRBV4-3
CASSHRSDVNYGYTF
TGCGCCAGCAGCCACAGATCGGACGTTAACTATGGCTACACCTTC
>TRBD2|few|TRBJ2-3|TRBV27
CASSLSPLAGGTSTDTQYF
TGTGCCAGCAGTTTATCCCCTTTAGCGGGGGGGACTAGCACAGATACGCAGTATTTT
>-|-|TRBJ2-6|TRBV19
CASKRWGMKSSGANVLTF
TGTGCCAGTAAACGGTGGGGGATGAAATCCTCTGGGGCCAACGTCCTGACTTTC
>-|-|TRBJ2-5|TRBV14
CASSQDIGAKGETQYF
TGTGCCAGCAGCCAAGACATCGGGGCCAAGGGGGAGACCCAGTACTTC
>-|-|TRBJ1-2|TRBV19
CASSAVDQSANYGYTF
TGTGCCAGTAGTGCGGTCGATCAGTCCGCTAACTATGGCTACACCTTC
>TRBD1|-|TRBJ2-7|TRBV7-9
CASSLGTGFYGQYF
TGTGCCAGCAGCTTAGGGACAGGGTTTTACGGGCAGTACTTC